Included here is one T cell receptor beta chain sequence, with context. This sample was taken from a study of blood T cell repertoires in COVID-19. The assay was immunoSEQ multiplex PCR, and TCRdb's table has in-frame clones only and misses some. Here the sample spans hundreds of thousands of clones, around 80% being singletons. V lost 1 base and J lost 3; bases outside the gene matches: 5. Germline values: CDR1 GTSNPN, CDR2 SVGIG (reference sequence). CDR3 length equals 15 residues. The source is a woman aged 25 to 39 with COVID-19, enrolled during active disease. Sequences were obtained from peripheral blood. The chain employs TRBV30 and TRBJ1-5; the match to TRBD1 covers 8 bases. CDR3 DNA sequence: TGTGCCTGGAGTGCCGAGACAGGGGTCAATCAGCCCCAGCATTTT. Protein product: CAWSAETGVNQPQHF.